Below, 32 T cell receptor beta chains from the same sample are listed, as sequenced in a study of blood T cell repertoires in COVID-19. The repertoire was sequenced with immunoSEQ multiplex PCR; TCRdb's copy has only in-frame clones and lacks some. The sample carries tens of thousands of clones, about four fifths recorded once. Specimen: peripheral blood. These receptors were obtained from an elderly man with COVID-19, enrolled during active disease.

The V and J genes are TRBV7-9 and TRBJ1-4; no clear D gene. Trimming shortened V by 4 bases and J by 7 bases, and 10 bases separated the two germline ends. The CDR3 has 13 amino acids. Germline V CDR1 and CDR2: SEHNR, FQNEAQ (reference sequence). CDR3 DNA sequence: TGTGCCAGCAGCTCGGGGTTTGGTGAAAAACTGTTTTTT. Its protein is CASSSGFGEKLFF.

The CDR3 protein is CASTRQGAYEQYF. The CDR3 nucleotides are TGTGCCAGCACGAGACAGGGGGCCTACGAGCAGTACTTC. The chain joins TRBV5-5 to TRBJ2-7, with TRBD1 matching over 9 bases. The CDR3 contains 13 residues. V gave up 6 bases and J gave up 2 bases; unmatched junction bases: 3. Germline CDR1 and CDR2: SGHKS and YYEKEE (reference sequence).

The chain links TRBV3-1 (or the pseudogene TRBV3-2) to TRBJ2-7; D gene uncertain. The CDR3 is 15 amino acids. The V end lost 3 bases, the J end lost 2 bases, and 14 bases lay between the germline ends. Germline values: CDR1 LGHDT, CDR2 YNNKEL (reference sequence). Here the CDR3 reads CASSQYQSVTYEQYF. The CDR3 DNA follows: TGTGCCAGCAGCCAGTATCAGTCAGTAACCTACGAGCAGTACTTC.

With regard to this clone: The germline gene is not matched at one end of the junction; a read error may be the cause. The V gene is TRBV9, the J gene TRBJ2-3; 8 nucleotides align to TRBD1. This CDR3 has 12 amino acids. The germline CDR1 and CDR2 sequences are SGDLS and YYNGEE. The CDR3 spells CASSVDSGQAQF. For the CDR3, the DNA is TGTGCCAGCAGCGTAGATTCGGGACAGGCTCAATTT.

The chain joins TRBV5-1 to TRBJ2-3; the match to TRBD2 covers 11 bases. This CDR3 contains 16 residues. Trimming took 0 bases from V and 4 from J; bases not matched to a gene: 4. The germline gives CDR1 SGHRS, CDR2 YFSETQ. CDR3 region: CASSLGASGRPDTQYF. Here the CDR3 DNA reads TGCGCCAGCAGCTTGGGGGCTAGCGGGAGGCCAGATACGCAGTATTTT. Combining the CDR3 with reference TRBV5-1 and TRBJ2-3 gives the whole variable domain KAGVTQTPRYLIKTRGQQVTLSCSPISGHRSVSWYQQTPGQGLQFLFEYFSETQRNKGNFPGRFSGRQFSNSRSEMNVSTLELGDSALYLCASSLGASGRPDTQYFGPGTRLTVL.

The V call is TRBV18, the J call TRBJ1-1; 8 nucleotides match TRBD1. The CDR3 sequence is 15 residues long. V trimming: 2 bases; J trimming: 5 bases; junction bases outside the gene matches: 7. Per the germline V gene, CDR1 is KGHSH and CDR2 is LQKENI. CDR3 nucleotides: TGTGCCAGCTCACCAGACAGGGGAGGGTGGACTGAAGCTTTCTTT. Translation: CASSPDRGGWTEAFF.

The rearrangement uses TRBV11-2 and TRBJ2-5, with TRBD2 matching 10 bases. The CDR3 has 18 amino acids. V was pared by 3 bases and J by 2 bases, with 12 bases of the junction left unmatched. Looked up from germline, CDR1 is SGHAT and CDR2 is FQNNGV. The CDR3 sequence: CASSLGALTSGFQETQYF. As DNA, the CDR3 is TGTGCCAGCAGCTTGGGGGCCCTGACTAGCGGGTTTCAAGAGACCCAGTACTTC.

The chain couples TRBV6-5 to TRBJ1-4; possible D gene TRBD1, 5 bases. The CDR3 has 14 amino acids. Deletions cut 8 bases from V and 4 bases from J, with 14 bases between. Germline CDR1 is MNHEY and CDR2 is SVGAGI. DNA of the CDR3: TGTGCCAGCGTAGTCCCGGGGGGTAATGAAAAACTGTTTTTT. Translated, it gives CASVVPGGNEKLFF.

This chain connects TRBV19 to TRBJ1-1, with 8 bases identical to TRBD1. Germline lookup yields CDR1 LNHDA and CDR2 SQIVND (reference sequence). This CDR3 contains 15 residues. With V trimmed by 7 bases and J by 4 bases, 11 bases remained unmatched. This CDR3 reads CASTLGVQGATEAFF. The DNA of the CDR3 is TGTGCCAGTACCTTAGGGGTGCAGGGGGCCACTGAAGCTTTCTTT. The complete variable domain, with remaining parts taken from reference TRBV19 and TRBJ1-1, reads DGGITQSPKYLFRKEGQNVTLSCEQNLNHDAMYWYRQDPGQGLRLIYYSQIVNDFQKGDIAEGYSVSREKKESFPLTVTSAQKNPTAFYLCASTLGVQGATEAFFGQGTRLTVV.

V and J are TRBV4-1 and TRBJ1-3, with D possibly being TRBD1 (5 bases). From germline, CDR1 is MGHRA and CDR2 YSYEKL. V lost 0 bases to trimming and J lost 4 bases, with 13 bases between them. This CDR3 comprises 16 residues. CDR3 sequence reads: CASSQDRAGYGNTIYF. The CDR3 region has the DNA TGCGCCAGCAGCCAAGATCGGGCAGGGTACGGAAACACCATATATTTT.

CDR3: CASSQGALNGYTF. The CDR3 DNA follows: TGTGCCAGCTCACAGGGGGCGCTTAATGGCTACACCTTC. The chain links TRBV18 to TRBJ1-2; 7 bases align to TRBD1. Trimming cost V 4 bases and J 6 bases; bases outside gene matches: 5. The CDR3 is 13 amino acids. Germline CDR1 is KGHSH and CDR2 is LQKENI.

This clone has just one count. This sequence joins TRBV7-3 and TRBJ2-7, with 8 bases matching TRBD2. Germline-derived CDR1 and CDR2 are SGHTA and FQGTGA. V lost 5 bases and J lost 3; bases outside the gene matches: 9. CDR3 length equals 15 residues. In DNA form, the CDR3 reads TGTGCCAGCAGCCCGGGGGGGGGCTTCCTCTACGAGCAGTACTTC. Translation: CASSPGGGFLYEQYF.

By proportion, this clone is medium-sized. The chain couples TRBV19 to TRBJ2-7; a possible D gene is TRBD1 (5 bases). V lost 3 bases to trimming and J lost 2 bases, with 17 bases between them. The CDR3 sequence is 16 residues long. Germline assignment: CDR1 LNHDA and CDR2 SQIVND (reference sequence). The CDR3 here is CASSIRAPSGAYEQYF. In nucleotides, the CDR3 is TGTGCCAGTAGTATCAGGGCCCCCAGTGGGGCCTACGAGCAGTACTTC.

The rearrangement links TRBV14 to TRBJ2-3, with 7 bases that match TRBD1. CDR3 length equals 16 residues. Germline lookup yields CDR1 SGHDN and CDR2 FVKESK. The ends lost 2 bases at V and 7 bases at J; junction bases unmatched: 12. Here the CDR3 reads CASSQTSGQATYTQYF. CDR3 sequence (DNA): TGTGCCAGCAGCCAAACAAGTGGACAGGCAACTTATACGCAGTATTTT.

This CDR3 is CASSQGLMNTEAFF. The CDR3 DNA sequence: TGTGCCAGCAGCCAAGGACTGATGAACACTGAAGCTTTCTTT. V gene TRBV3-1 (or the pseudogene TRBV3-2) combines with J gene TRBJ1-1; D not certain. CDR1 and CDR2 (germline): LGHDT, YNNKEL (reference sequence). Trimming left V 1 base short and J 0 bases short, with 6 bases between. CDR3 length: 14 amino acids.

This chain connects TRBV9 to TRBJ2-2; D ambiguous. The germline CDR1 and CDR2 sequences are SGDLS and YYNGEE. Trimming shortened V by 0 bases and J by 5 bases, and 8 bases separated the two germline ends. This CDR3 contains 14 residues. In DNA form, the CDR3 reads TGTGCCAGCAGCGTAGCTTCAGCGACCGGGGAGCTGTTTTTT. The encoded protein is CASSVASATGELFF.

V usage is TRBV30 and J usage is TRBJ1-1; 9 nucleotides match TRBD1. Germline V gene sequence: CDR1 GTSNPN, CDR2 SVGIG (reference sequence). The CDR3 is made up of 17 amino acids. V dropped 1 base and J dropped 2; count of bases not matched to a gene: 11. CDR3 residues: CAWSELDRGSVNTEAFF. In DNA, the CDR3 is TGTGCCTGGAGTGAGTTGGACAGGGGTTCAGTTAACACTGAAGCTTTCTTT.

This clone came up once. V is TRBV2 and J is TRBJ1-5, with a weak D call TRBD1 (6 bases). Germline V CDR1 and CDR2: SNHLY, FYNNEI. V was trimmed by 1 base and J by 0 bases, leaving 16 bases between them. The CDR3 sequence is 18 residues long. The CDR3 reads CASSEGQERGYSNQPQHF. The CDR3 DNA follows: TGTGCCAGCAGTGAAGGACAGGAAAGGGGTTATAGCAATCAGCCCCAGCATTTT.

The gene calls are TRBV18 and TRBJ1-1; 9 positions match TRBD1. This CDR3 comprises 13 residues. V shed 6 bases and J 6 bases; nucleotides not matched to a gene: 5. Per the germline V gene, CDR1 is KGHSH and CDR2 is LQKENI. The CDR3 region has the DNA TGTGCCAGCTCCCTGGGACAGGGCCCTGAAGCTTTCTTT. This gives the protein CASSLGQGPEAFF.

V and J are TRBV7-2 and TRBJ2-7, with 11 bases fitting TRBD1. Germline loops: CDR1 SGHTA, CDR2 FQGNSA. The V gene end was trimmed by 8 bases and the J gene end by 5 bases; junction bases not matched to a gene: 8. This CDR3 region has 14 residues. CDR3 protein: CASHWTGGRNEQYF. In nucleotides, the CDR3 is TGTGCCAGCCACTGGACAGGGGGCAGGAACGAGCAGTACTTC.

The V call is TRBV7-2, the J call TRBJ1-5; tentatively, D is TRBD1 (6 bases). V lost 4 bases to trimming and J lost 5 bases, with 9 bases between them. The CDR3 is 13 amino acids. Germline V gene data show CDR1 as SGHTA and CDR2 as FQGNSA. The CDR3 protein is CASSSQGDQPQHF. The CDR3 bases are TGTGCCAGCAGCTCACAGGGCGATCAGCCCCAGCATTTT.

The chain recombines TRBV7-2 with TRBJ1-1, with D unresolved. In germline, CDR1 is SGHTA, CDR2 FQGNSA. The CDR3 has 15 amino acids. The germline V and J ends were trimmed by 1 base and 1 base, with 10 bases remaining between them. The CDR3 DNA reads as TGTGCCAGCAGCTTAGATCTGAGGGCGAACACTGAAGCTTTCTTT. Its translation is CASSLDLRANTEAFF.

CDR3 sequence: CASKVPTGRTDTQYF. CDR3 coding DNA: TGCGCCTCCAAAGTCCCCACCGGTCGCACAGATACGCAGTATTTT. The rearrangement links TRBV5-1 to TRBJ2-3; D is unclear. CDR1 is SGHRS and CDR2 is YFSETQ in the germline V gene. V was cut by 10 bases and J by 1 base, with 19 bases left in between. The CDR3 covers 15 residues.

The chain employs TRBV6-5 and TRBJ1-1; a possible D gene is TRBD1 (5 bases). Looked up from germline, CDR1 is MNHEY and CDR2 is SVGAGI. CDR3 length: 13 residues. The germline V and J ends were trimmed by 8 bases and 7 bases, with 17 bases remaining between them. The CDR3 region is CASWRRGYGEAFF. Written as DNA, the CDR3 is TGTGCCAGCTGGCGGAGGGGATATGGTGAAGCTTTCTTT.

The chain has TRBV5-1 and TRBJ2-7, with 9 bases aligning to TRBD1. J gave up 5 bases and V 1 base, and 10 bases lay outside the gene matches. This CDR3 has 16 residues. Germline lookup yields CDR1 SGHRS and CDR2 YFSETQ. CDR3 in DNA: TGCGCCAGCAGCTTGATTGTGGGACAGGGCGTTCACGAGCAGTACTTC. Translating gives CASSLIVGQGVHEQYF.

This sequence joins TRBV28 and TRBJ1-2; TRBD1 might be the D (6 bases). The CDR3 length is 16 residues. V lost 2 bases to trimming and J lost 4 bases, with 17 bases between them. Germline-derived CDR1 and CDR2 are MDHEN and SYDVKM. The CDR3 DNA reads TGTGCCAGCAGTTTAAGTGCAGGGGACCTCATCTATGGCTACACCTTC. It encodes CASSLSAGDLIYGYTF.

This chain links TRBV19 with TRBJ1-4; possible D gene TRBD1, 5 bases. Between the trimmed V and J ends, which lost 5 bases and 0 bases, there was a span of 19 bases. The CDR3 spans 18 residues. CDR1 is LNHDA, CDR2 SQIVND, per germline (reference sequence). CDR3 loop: CASSQRAQRGPTNEKLFF. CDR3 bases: TGTGCCAGTAGTCAACGCGCCCAAAGGGGCCCAACTAATGAAAAACTGTTTTTT. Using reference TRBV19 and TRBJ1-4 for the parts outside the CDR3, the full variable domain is DGGITQSPKYLFRKEGQNVTLSCEQNLNHDAMYWYRQDPGQGLRLIYYSQIVNDFQKGDIAEGYSVSREKKESFPLTVTSAQKNPTAFYLCASSQRAQRGPTNEKLFFGSGTQLSVL.

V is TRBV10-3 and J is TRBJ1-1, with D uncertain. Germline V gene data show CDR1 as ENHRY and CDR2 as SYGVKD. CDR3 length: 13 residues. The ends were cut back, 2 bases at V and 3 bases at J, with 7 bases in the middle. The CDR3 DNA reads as TGTGCCATCAGTGAGGACGGGGACACTGAAGCTTTCTTT. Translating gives CAISEDGDTEAFF.

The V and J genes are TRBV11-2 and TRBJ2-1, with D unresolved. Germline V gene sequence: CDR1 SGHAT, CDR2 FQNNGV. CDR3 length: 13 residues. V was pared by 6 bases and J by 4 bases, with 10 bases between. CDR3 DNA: TGTGCCAGCAGTAGACTGGTTTACAATGAGCAGTTCTTC. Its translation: CASSRLVYNEQFF. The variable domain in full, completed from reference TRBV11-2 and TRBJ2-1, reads EAGVAQSPRYKIIEKRQSVAFWCNPISGHATLYWYQQILGQGPKLLIQFQNNGVVDDSQLPKDRFSAERLKGVDSTLKIQPAKLEDSAVYLCASSRLVYNEQFFGPGTRLTVL.

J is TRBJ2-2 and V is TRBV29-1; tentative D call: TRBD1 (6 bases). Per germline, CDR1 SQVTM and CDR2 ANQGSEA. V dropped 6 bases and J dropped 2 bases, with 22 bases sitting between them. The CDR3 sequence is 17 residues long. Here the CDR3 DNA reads TGCAGCGTAATATTTACGGCAGGGGCCTTCAACACCGGGGAGCTGTTTTTT. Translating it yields CSVIFTAGAFNTGELFF.

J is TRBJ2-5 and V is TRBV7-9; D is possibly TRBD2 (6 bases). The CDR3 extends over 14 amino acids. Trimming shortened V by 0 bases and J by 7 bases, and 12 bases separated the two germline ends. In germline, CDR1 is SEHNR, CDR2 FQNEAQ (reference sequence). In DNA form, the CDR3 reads TGTGCCAGCAGCTTAGCGGCGGGGTCGGGGACCCAGTACTTC. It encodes CASSLAAGSGTQYF.

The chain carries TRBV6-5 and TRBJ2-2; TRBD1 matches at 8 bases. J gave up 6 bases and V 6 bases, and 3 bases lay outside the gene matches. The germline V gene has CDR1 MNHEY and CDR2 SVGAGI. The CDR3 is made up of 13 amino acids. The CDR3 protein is CASRKTGAGELFF. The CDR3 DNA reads TGTGCCAGCAGGAAGACAGGGGCCGGGGAGCTGTTTTTT.